These 9 T cell receptor beta chains were sequenced from one sample in a study of T cells in Graves' hyperthyroidism and ophthalmopathy. The source material, RNA transcripts, was used to amplify TCR beta CDR3 regions. First-round RT-PCR with HTBI primers amplified the TCR CDR3 region. TCRdb analysed the multiplex PCR reads with MiXCR anew, one entry per CDR3 protein. In the table there are 540,000 or so distinct CDR3 sequences, roughly 46% of which are singletons. Material for sequencing was peripheral blood or thyroid tissue (not recorded which). The receptors come from an adult woman with Graves' disease, either hyperthyroidism or ophthalmopathy (not recorded which).

The table lists this clonotype with many counts. The V and J genes are TRBV28 and TRBJ1-4; maybe TRBD1 (6 bases). The CDR3 consists of 13 residues. V was pared by 6 bases and J by 6 bases, with 11 bases between. The germline V gene has CDR1 MDHEN and CDR2 SYDVKM. CDR3 DNA sequence: TGTGCCAGCAGGCCGACAGGATATGAAAAACTGTTTTTT. This codes for CASRPTGYEKLFF.

This clonotype was seen a handful of times. This CDR3 fails to terminate in the conserved phenylalanine or tryptophan, so it likely reflects a read error. It is unclear where the CDR3 begins or ends on the DNA, so no DNA is shown, and the CDR3 is as TCRdb lists it. V gene TRBV7-9 combines with J gene TRBJ2-2. The CDR3 length equals 14 residues, ends included. Germline lookup yields CDR1 SEHNR and CDR2 FQNEAQ (reference sequence). The CDR3 is CASSLPENTGELFL.

A remark on this clonotype: Relative to the germline gene, one junction end is altered; a read error may explain this. The chain couples TRBV7-2 to TRBJ1-2; D is ambiguous. Germline V gene data show CDR1 as SGHTA and CDR2 as FQGNSA. This CDR3 contains 9 residues. For the CDR3, the DNA is TGTGCCAGCAGCTCCTTGATGGGCTTC. Protein sequence: CASSSLMGF. The full variable domain, its missing parts supplied by reference TRBV7-2 and TRBJ1-2, is GAGVSQSPSNKVTEKGKDVELRCDPISGHTALYWYRQSLGQGLEFLIYFQGNSAPDKSGLPSDRFSAERTGGSVSTLTIQRTQQEDSAVYLCASSSLMGFGSGTRLTVV.

The chain uses TRBV28 and TRBJ1-2; no firm D call. V dropped 7 bases and J dropped 2 bases, with 11 bases sitting between them. This CDR3 is built from 13 residues. Germline assignment: CDR1 MDHEN and CDR2 SYDVKM. The CDR3 here is CASTGLRNYGYTF. CDR3 coding DNA: TGTGCCAGCACCGGGCTTCGGAACTATGGCTACACCTTC.

This clonotype was seen ten or more times. The V call is TRBV5-8, the J call TRBJ2-2, with TRBD2 matching over 8 bases. This CDR3 spans 16 amino acids. Trimming cost V 0 bases and J 0 bases; bases outside gene matches: 1. Germline V CDR1 and CDR2: SGHTS, YDEGEE. This chain's CDR3 is CASSLVSGANTGELFF. The CDR3 nucleotides are TGTGCCAGCAGCTTGGTTAGCGGGGCGAACACCGGGGAGCTGTTTTTT.

A word on this clonotype: Since a much larger clone is just one base distant, this may be a read error. The gene calls are TRBV5-1 and TRBJ2-6, with TRBD1 matching 11 bases. V lost 4 bases, J lost 3 bases, and 9 bases stayed unmatched. The germline V gene has CDR1 SGHRS and CDR2 YFSETQ. This CDR3 has 18 amino acids. The CDR3 bases are TGCGCCAGCAGCCAAGGGGGACAGGGGGAGGGTGGGGCCAACGTCCTGACTTTC. Translation: CASSQGGQGEGGANVLTF.

This clonotype was seen a handful of times. The CDR3 sequence is CASGLVKPSISYEQYF. The CDR3 region has the DNA TGTGCTAGTGGTTTGGTAAAACCCTCCATCTCCTACGAGCAGTACTTC. This chain connects TRBV12-5 to TRBJ2-7, with no clear D. Per the germline V gene, CDR1 is LGHNT and CDR2 is FRNRAP. This CDR3 contains 16 residues. The V end lost 0 bases, the J end lost 0 bases, and 12 bases lay between the germline ends.

In this sample, this clonotype turned up many times. This chain links TRBV6-6 with TRBJ1-1; no firm D call. Germline lookup yields CDR1 MNHNY and CDR2 SVGAGI (reference sequence). This CDR3 is built from 13 residues. Trimming took 6 bases from V and 0 from J, leaving 8 bases between them. The CDR3 here is CASSQRVNTEAFF. In DNA, the CDR3 is TGTGCCAGCAGCCAACGGGTGAACACTGAAGCTTTCTTT.

In its sample, this clonotype was seen many times. This chain uses TRBV9 with TRBJ2-7; a weak D match, TRBD1 (5 bases). This CDR3 contains 14 residues. Germline-derived CDR1 and CDR2 are SGDLS and YYNGEE. Trimming took off 2 bases at V and 1 base at J, with 10 bases between the two ends. CDR3 DNA sequence: TGTGCCAGCAGCGTCTCACACAGGTCCTACGAGCAGTACTTC. Translated: CASSVSHRSYEQYF.